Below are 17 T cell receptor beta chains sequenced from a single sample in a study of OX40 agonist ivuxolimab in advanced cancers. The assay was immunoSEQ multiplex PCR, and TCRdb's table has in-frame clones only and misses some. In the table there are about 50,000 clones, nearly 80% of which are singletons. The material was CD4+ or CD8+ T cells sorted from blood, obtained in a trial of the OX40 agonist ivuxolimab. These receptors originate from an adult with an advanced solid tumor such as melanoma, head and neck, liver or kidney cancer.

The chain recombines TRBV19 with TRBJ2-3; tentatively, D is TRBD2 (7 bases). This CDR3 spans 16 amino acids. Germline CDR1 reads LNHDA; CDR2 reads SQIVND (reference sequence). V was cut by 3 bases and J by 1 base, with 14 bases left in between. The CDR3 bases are TGTGCCAGTAGTATCGGGGGCCTAGCGGGCACAGATACGCAGTATTTT. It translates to CASSIGGLAGTDTQYF.

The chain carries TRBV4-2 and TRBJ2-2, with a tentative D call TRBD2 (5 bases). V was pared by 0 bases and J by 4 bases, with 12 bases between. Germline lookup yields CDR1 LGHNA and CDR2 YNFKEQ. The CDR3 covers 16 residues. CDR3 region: CASSQDPEVVTGELFF. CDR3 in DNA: TGTGCCAGCAGCCAAGATCCGGAGGTGGTCACCGGGGAGCTGTTTTTT.

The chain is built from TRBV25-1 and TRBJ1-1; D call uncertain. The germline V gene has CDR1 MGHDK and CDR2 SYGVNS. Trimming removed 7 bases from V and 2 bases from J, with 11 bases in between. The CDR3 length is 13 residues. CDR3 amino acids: CASTLTSNTEAFF. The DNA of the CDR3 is TGTGCCAGCACCCTGACTTCAAACACTGAAGCTTTCTTT.

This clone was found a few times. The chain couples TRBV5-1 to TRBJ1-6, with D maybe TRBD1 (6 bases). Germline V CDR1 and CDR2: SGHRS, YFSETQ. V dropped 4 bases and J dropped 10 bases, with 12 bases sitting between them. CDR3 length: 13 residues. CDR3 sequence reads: CASSHHRDSPLHF. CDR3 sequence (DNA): TGCGCCAGCAGCCACCACAGGGACTCACCCCTCCACTTT. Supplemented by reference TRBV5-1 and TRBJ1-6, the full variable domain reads KAGVTQTPRYLIKTRGQQVTLSCSPISGHRSVSWYQQTPGQGLQFLFEYFSETQRNKGNFPGRFSGRQFSNSRSEMNVSTLELGDSALYLCASSHHRDSPLHFGNGTRLTVT.

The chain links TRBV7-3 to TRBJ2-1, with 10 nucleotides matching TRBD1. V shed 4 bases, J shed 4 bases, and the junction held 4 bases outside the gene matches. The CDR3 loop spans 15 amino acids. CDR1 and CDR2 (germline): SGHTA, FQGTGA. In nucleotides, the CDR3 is TGTGCCAGCAGCTCGGGGACAGGGGTTTACAATGAGCAGTTCTTC. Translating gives CASSSGTGVYNEQFF.

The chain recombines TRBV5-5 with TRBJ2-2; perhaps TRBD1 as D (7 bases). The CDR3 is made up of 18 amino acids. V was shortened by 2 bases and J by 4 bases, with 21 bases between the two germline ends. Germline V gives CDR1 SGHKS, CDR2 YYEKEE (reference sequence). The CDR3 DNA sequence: TGTGCCAGCAGCTTTTTAAAGACAGGGAGGTTGGGCACCGGGGAGCTGTTTTTT. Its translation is CASSFLKTGRLGTGELFF.

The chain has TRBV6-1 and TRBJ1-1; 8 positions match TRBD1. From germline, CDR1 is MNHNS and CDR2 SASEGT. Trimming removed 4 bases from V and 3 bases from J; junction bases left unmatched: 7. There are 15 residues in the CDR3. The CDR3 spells CASSARGTGYTEAFF. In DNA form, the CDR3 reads TGTGCCAGCAGTGCTCGGGGGACAGGCTACACTGAAGCTTTCTTT.

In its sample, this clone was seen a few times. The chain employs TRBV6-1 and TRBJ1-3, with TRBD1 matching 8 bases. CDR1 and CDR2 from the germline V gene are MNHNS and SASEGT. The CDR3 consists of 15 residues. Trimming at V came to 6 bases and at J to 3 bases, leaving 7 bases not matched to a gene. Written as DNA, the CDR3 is TGTGCCAGCAGACCACGACAGGGGTTTGGAAACACCATATATTTT. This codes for CASRPRQGFGNTIYF.

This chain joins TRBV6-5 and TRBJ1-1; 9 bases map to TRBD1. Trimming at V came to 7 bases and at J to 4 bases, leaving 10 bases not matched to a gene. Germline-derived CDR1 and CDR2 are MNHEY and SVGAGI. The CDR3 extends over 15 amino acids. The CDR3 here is CASKPDRGTSTEAFF. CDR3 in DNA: TGTGCCAGCAAACCAGACAGGGGGACTTCCACTGAAGCTTTCTTT.

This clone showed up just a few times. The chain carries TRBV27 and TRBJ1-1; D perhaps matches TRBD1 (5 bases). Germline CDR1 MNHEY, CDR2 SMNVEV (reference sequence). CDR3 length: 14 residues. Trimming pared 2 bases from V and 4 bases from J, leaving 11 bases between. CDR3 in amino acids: CASSLVGTSTEAFF. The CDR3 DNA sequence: TGTGCCAGCAGTTTAGTAGGGACTAGCACTGAAGCTTTCTTT.

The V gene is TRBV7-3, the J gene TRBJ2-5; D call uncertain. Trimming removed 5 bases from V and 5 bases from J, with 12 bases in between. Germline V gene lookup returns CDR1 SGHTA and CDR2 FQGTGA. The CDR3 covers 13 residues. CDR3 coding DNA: TGTGCCAGCAGCCTAGGAAATCGGGAGACCCAGTACTTC. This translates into CASSLGNRETQYF.

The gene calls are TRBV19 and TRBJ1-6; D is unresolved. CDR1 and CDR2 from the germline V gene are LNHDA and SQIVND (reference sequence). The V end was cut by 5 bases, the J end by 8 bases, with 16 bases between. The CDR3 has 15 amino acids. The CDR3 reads CASSSHRTGDSPLHF. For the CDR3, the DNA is TGTGCCAGTAGTTCCCATAGGACCGGCGATTCACCCCTCCACTTT.

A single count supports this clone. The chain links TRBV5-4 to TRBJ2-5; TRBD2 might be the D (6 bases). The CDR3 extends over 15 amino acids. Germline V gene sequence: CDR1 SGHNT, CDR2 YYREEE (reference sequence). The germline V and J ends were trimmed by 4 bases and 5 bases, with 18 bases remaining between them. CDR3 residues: CASSRYTPRGETQYF. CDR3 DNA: TGTGCCAGCAGCCGGTATACCCCGCGGGGCGAGACCCAGTACTTC.

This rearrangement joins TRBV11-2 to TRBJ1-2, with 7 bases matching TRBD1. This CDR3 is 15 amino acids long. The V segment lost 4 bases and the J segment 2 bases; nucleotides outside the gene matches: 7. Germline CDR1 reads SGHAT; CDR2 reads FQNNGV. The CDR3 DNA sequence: TGTGCCAGCAGCTATGGGACAGCAGCAAACTATGGCTACACCTTC. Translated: CASSYGTAANYGYTF.

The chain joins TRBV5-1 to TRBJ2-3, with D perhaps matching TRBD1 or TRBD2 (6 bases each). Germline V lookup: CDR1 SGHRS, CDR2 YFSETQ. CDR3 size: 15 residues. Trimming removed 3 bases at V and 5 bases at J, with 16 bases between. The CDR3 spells CASSSARGRQDTQYF. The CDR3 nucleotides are TGCGCCAGCAGCTCGGCCCGGGGGCGTCAAGATACGCAGTATTTT.

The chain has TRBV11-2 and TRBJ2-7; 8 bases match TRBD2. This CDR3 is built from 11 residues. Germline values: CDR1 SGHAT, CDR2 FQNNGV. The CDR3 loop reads CGTSNVYEQYF. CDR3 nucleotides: TGTGGGACTAGCAACGTCTACGAGCAGTACTTC.

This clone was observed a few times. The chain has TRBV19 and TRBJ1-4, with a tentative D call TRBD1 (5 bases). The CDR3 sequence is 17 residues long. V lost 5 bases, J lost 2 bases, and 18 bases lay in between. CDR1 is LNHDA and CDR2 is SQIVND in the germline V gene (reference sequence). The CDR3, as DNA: TGTGCCAGTAGTTTGGGACGGTCGGGTCGGACTAATGAAAAACTGTTTTTT. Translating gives CASSLGRSGRTNEKLFF.